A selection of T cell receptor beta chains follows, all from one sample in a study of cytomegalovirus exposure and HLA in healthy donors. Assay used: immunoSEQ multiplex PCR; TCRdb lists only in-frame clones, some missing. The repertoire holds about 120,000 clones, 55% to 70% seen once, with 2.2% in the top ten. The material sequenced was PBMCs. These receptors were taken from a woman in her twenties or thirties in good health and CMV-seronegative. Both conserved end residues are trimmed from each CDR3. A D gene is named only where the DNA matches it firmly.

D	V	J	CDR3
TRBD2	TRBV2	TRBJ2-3	ASGELAGLGDTQY
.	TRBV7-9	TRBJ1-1	ASSLAQGINTEAF
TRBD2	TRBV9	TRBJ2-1	ASSNSGRLDDEQF
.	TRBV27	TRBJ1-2	ASSSAGGDYGYT
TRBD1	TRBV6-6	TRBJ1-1	ASSPRGTGESRAF
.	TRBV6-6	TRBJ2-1	ASSQALQVGDEQF
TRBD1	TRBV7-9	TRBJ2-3	ASSLGTGDTQY
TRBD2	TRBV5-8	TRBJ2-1	ASSLRGRRPNEQF
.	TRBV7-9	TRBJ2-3	ASSYGQGSDTQY
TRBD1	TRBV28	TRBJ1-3	ASSSTGEVVGNTIY
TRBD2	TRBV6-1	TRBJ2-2	ASRGGLETGELF
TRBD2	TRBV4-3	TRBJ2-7	ASSQGAGTRDIYEQY
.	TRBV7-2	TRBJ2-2	ASRGTSGNTGELF
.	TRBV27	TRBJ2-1	ASTLGGPWRYNEQF
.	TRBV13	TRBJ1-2	ASSSFFTGLRVWGYT
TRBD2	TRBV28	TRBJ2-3	ASSLSGMSTDTQY
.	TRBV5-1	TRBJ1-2	ASSLVDSVYGYT
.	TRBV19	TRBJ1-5	ASSFQRQPQH
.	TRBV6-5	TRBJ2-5	ASSYGAPGNQETQY
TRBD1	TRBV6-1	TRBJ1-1	ASSERGLGVDTEAF
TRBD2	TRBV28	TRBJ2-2	ASSLRGRWTGELF
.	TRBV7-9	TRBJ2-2	ASSSPSTPGELF
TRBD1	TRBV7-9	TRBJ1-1	ASSLGQGGSEAF
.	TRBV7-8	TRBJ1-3	ASSLARSSSGNTIY
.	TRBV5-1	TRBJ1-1	ASSLQGSGGEAF
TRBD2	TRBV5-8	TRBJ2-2	ASSHPETSGRAVGELF
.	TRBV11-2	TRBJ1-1	ASSSIRDGRTEAF
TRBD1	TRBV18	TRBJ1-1	ASSPRTGGLTNTEAF
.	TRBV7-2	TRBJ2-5	ASSYLSGTRETQY
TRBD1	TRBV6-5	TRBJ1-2	ASSHRGSHYGYT